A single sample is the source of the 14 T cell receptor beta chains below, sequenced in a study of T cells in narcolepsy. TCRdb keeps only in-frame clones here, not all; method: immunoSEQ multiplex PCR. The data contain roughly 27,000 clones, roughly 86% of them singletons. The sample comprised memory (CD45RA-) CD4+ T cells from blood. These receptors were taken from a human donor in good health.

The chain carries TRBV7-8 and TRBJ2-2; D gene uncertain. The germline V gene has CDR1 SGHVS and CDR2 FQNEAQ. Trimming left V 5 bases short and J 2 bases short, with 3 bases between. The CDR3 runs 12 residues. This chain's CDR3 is CASSTNTGELFF. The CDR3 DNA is TGTGCCAGCAGCACCAACACCGGGGAGCTGTTTTTT. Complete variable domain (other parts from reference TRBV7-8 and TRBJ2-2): GAGVSQSPRYKVAKRGQDVALRCDPISGHVSLFWYQQALGQGPEFLTYFQNEAQLDKSGLPSDRFFAERPEGSVSTLKIQRTQQEDSAVYLCASSTNTGELFFGEGSRLTVL.

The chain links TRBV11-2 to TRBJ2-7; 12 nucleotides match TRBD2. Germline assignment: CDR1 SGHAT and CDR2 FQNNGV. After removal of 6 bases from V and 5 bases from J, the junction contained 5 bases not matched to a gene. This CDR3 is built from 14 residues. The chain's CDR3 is CASRRTSGTHEQYF. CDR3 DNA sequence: TGTGCCAGCAGGCGGACTAGCGGGACCCACGAGCAGTACTTC.

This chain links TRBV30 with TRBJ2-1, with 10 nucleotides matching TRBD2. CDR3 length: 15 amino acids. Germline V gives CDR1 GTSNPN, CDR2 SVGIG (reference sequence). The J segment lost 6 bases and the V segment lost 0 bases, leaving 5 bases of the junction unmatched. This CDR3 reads CAWSVGTSVSNEQFF. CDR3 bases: TGTGCCTGGAGTGTGGGGACTAGCGTGTCCAATGAGCAGTTCTTC. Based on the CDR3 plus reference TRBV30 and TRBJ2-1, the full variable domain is SQTIHQWPATLVQPVGSPLSLECTVEGTSNPNLYWYRQAAGRGLQLLFYSVGIGQISSEVPQNLSASRPQDRQFILSSKKLLLSDSGFYLCAWSVGTSVSNEQFFGPGTRLTVL.

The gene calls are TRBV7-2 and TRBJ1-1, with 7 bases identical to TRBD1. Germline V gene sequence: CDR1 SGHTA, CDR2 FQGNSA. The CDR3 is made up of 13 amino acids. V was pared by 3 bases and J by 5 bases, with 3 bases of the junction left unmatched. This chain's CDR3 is CASSFPRGTEAFF. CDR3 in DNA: TGTGCCAGCAGCTTCCCCAGGGGGACTGAAGCTTTCTTT.

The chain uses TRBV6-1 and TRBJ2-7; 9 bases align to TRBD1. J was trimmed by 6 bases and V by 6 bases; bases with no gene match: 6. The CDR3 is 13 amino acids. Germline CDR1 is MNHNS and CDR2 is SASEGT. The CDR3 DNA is TGTGCCAGCAGACGGGACAGGGCAAGCGAGCAGTACTTC. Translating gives CASRRDRASEQYF.

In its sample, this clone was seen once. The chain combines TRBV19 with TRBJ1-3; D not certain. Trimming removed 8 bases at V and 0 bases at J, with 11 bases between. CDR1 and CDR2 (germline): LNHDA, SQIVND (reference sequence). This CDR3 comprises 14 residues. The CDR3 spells CASSKYTSGNTIYF. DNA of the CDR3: TGTGCCAGTTCGAAGTATACCTCTGGAAACACCATATATTTT.

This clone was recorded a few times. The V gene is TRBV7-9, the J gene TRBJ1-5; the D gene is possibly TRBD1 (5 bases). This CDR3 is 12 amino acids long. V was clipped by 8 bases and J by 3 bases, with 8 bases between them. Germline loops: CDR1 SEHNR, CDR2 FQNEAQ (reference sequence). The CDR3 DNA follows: TGTGCCAGCGCCAGGGACAATCAGCCCCAGCATTTT. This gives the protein CASARDNQPQHF.

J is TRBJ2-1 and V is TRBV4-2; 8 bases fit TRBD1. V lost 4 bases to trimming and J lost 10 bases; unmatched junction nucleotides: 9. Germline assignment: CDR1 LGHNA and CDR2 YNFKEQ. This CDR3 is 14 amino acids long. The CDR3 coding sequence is TGTGCCAGCAGCCCTTGGACAGGGACTCGGGAGCAGTTCTTC. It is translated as CASSPWTGTREQFF.

The CDR3 nucleotides are TGCGCCAGCAGCCAAGAAGAGGGCAGGGACGAGACCCAGTACTTC. It specifies CASSQEEGRDETQYF. The chain employs TRBV4-1 and TRBJ2-5; D is perhaps TRBD1 or TRBD2 (5 bases each). The CDR3 has 15 residues. The V and J ends lost 0 bases and 5 bases respectively, with 13 bases between them. From germline, CDR1 is MGHRA and CDR2 YSYEKL.

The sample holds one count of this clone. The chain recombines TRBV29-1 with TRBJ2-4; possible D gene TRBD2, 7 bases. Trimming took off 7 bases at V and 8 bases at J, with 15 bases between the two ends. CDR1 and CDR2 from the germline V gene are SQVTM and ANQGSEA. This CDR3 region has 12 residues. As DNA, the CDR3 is TGCAGCGGTGCGGGGGCGGGGGACATTCAGTACTTC. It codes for CSGAGAGDIQYF.

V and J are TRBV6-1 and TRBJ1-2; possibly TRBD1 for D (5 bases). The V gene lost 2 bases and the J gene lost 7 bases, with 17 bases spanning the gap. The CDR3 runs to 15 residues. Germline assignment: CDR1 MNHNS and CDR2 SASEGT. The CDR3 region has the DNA TGTGCCAGCAGTGAACGCGGTGGCGGGGGATTTGGCTACACCTTC. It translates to CASSERGGGGFGYTF.

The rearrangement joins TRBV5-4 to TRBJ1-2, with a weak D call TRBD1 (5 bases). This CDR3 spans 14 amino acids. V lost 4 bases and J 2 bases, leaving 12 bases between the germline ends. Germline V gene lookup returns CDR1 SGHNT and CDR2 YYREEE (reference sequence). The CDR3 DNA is TGTGCCAGCAGCGCCGACAGTGCAAACTATGGCTACACCTTC. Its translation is CASSADSANYGYTF.

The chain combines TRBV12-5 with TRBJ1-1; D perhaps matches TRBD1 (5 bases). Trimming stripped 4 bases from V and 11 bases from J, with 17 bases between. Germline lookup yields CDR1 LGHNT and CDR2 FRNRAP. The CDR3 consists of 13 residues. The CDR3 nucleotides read TGTGCTAGTGGTTCAGGCTTGGGGGGACGGGCTTTCTTT. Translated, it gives CASGSGLGGRAFF.

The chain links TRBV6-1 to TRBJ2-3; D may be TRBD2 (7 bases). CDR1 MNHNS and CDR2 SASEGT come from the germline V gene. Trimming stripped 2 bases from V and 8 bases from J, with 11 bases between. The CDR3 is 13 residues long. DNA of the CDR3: TGTGCCAGCAGTGAAAGGGGGGGGCGTACGCAGTATTTT. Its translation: CASSERGGRTQYF.